This TCR beta chain was found in a study of blood T cells in healthy people across ages. The CDR3 runs 15 residues. V was pared by 6 bases and J by 1 base, with 14 bases between. Germline values: CDR1 MNHNS, CDR2 SASEGT. This clonotype has a count of ten or more. Primed by a sample-barcoded 5' primer and a J-beta primer mix, a second PCR proceeded for about 7 to 12 cycles. Each cDNA molecule was tagged by a template-switch adaptor that had 12 random nucleotides. The yield of each sample was at least 2.5 million CDR3-containing paired-end reads. MiXCR was run by TCRdb on the 5' RACE reads, yielding one entry per CDR3 protein. Among under 1,000,000 distinct CDR3 sequences listed, around 36% were seen once. Isolated PBMCs totaled at least 6.5 million in each sample.

V gene TRBV6-1 combines with J gene TRBJ2-3, with D possibly being TRBD1 (6 bases). The source material was blood. The sequence came from a young man in good health. The CDR3 reads CASRDLDSRTDTQYF. The DNA for the CDR3 is TGTGCCAGCAGGGACCTGGACAGTCGCACAGATACGCAGTATTTT.